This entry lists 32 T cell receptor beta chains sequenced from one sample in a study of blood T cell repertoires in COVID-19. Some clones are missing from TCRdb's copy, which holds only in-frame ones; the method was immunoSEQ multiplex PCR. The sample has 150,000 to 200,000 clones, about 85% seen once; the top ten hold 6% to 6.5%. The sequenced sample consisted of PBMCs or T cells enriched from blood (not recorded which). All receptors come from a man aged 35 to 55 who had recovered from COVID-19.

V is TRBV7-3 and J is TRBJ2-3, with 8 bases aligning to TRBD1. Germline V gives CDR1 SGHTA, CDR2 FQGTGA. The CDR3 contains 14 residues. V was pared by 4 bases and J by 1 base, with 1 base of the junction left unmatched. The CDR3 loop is CASSSQGGTDTQYF. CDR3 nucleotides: TGTGCCAGCAGCTCACAGGGGGGCACAGATACGCAGTATTTT.

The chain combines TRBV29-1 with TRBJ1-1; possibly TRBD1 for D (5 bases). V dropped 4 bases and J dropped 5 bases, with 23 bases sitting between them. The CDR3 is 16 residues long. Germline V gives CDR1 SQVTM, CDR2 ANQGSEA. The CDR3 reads CSVVLFAGGERTEAFF. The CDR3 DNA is TGCAGCGTTGTACTTTTTGCGGGGGGGGAGAGGACTGAAGCTTTCTTT.

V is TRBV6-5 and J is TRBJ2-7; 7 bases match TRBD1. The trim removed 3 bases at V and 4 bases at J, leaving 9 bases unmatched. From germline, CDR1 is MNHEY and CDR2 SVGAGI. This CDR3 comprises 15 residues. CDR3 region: CASSYDRGGGYEQYF. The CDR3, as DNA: TGTGCCAGCAGTTATGACCGAGGGGGCGGGTACGAGCAGTACTTC.

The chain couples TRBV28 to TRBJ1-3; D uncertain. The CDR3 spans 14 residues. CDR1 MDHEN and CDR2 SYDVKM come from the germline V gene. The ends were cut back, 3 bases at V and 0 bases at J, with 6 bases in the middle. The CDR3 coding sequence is TGTGCCAGCAGTTTTTTCAGCTCTGGAAACACCATATATTTT. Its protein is CASSFFSSGNTIYF.

CDR3 sequence (DNA): TGTGCCAGCAGTGAGGCGCTAGCGGGGGGCTACAATGAGCAGTTCTTC. It is translated as CASSEALAGGYNEQFF. The gene calls are TRBV2 and TRBJ2-1; 11 nucleotides align to TRBD2. Germline CDR1 is SNHLY and CDR2 is FYNNEI. The CDR3 runs to 16 residues. Trimming cost V 3 bases and J 3 bases; bases outside gene matches: 4.

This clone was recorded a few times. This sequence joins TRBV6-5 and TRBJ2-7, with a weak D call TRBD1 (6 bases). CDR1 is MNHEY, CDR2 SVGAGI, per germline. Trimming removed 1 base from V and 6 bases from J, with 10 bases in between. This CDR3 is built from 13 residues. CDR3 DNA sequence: TGTGCCAGCAGTTACTTGGGGGCCGGCGAGCAGTACTTC. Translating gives CASSYLGAGEQYF.

Here the CDR3 reads CASSFRDSPLHF. In DNA form, the CDR3 reads TGTGCCAGCAGCTTCAGGGATTCACCCCTCCACTTT. The V and J genes are TRBV3-1 (or the pseudogene TRBV3-2) and TRBJ1-6; a possible D gene is TRBD1 (5 bases). The CDR3 is made up of 12 amino acids. The V and J ends lost 5 bases and 8 bases respectively, with 7 bases between them. Germline V gives CDR1 LGHDT, CDR2 YNNKEL (reference sequence).

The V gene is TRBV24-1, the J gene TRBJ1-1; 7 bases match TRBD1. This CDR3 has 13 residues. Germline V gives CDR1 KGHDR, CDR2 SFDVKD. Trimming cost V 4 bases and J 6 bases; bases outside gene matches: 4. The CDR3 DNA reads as TGTGCCACCAGTGACAACAGGGGCGCTGAAGCTTTCTTT. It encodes CATSDNRGAEAFF.

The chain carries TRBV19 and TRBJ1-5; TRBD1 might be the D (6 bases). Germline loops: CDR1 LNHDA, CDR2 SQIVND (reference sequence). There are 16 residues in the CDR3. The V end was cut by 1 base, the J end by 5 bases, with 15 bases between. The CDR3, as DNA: TGTGCCAGTAGTATAGTACAGGGAGTATACTATCAGCCCCAGCATTTT. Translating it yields CASSIVQGVYYQPQHF.

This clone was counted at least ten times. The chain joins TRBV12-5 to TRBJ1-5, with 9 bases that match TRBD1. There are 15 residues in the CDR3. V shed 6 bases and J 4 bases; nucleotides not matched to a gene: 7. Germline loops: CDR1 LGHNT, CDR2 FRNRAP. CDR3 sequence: CASGPGTGRNQPQHF. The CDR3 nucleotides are TGTGCTAGTGGCCCTGGGACAGGGAGAAATCAGCCCCAGCATTTT.

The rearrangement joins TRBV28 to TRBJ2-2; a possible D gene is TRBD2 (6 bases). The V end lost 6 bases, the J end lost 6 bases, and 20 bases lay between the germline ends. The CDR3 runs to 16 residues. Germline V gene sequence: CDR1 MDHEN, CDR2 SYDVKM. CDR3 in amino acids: CASSSLGGRSSGELFF. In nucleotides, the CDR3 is TGTGCCAGCAGCTCCCTCGGGGGTAGGAGTTCCGGGGAGCTGTTTTTT.

The chain's CDR3 is CASSPTESNQPQHF. CDR3 coding DNA: TGTGCCAGCAGCCCGACAGAGAGCAATCAGCCCCAGCATTTT. The V and J genes are TRBV7-9 and TRBJ1-5; a weak D match, TRBD1 (5 bases). With 5 bases removed from V and 1 base from J, the gap between germline ends came to 9 bases. This CDR3 contains 14 residues. CDR1 and CDR2 from the germline V gene are SEHNR and FQNEAQ (reference sequence).

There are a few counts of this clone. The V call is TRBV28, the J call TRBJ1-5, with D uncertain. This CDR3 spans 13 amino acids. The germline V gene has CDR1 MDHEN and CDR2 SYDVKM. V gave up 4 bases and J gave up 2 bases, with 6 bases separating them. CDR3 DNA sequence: TGTGCCAGCAGTTCCAGTGGCAATCAGCCCCAGCATTTT. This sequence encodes CASSSSGNQPQHF.

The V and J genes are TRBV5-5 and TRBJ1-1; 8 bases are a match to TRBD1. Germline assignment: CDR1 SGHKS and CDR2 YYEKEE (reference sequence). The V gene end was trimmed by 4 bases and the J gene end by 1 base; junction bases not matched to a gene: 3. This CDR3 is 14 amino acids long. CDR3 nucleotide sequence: TGTGCCAGCAGCCAAGGGACAGGGAACACTGAAGCTTTCTTT. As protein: CASSQGTGNTEAFF.

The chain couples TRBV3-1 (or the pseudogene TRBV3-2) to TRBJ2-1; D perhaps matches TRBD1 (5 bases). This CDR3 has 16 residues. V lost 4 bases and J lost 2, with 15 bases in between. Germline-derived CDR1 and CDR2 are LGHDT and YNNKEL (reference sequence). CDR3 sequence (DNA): TGTGCCAGCAGCCCTACAGGCCTCCTGGCCTACAATGAGCAGTTCTTC. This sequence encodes CASSPTGLLAYNEQFF.

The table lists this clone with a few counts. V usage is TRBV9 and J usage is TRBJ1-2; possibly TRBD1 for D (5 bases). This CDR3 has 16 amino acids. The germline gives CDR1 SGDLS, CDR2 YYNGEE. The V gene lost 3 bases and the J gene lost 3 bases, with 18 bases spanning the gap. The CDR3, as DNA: TGTGCCAGCAGCGAGGGCAGGGCCGGGAGTGACTATGGCTACACCTTC. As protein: CASSEGRAGSDYGYTF.

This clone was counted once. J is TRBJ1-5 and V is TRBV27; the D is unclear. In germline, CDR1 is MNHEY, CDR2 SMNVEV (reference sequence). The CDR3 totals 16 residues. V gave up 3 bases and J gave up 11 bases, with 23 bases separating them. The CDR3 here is CASSFGAQDSMTAQHF. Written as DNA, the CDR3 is TGTGCCAGCAGTTTTGGTGCTCAGGACTCTATGACGGCCCAGCATTTT.

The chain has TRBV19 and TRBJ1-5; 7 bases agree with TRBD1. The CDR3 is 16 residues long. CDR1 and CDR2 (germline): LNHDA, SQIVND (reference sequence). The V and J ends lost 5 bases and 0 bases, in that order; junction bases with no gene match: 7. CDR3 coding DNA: TGTGCCAGTAGTGTAAAGGACAGGCTTAGCAATCAGCCCCAGCATTTT. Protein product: CASSVKDRLSNQPQHF.

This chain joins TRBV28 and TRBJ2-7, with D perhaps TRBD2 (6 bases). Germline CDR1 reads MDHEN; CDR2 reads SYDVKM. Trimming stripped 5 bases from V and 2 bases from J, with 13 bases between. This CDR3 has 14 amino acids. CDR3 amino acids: CASSRLGRTYEQYF. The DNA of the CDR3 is TGTGCCAGCAGTCGGTTAGGGAGGACCTACGAGCAGTACTTC. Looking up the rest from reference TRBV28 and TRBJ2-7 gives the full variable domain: DVKVTQSSRYLVKRTGEKVFLECVQDMDHENMFWYRQDPGLGLRLIYFSYDVKMKEKGDIPEGYSVSREKKERFSLILESASTNQTSMYLCASSRLGRTYEQYFGPGTRLTVT.

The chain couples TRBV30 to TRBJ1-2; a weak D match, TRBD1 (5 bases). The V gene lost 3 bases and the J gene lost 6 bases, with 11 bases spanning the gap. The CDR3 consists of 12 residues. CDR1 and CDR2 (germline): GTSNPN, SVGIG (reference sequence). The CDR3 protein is CAWRETVNGYTF. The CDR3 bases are TGTGCCTGGAGGGAGACAGTTAATGGCTACACCTTC.

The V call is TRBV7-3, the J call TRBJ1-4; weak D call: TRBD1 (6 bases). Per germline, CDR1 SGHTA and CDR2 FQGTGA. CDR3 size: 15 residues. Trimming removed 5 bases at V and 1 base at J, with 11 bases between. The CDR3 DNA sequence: TGTGCCAGCAGCACGTACAGGGTAACTAATGAAAAACTGTTTTTT. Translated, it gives CASSTYRVTNEKLFF.

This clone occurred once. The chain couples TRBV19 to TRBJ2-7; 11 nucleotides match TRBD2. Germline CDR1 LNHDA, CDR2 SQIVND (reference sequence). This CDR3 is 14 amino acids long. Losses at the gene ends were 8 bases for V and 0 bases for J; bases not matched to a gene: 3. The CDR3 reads CASSTSGSSYEQYF. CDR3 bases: TGTGCCAGTTCAACTAGCGGGAGCTCCTACGAGCAGTACTTC. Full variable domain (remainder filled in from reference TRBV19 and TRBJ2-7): DGGITQSPKYLFRKEGQNVTLSCEQNLNHDAMYWYRQDPGQGLRLIYYSQIVNDFQKGDIAEGYSVSREKKESFPLTVTSAQKNPTAFYLCASSTSGSSYEQYFGPGTRLTVT.

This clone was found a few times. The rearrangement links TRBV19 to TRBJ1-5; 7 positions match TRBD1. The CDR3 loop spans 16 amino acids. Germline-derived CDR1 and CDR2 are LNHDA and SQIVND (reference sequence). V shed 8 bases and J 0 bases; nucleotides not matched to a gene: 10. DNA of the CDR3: TGTGCCAGTGTGAGGGGGCAGGCGAATAGCAATCAGCCCCAGCATTTT. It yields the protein CASVRGQANSNQPQHF. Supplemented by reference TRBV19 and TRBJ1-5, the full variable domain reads DGGITQSPKYLFRKEGQNVTLSCEQNLNHDAMYWYRQDPGQGLRLIYYSQIVNDFQKGDIAEGYSVSREKKESFPLTVTSAQKNPTAFYLCASVRGQANSNQPQHFGDGTRLSIL.

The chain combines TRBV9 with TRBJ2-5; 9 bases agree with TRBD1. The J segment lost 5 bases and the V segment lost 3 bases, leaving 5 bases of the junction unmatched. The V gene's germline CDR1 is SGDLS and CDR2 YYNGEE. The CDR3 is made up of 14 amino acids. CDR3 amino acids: CASSALGTGETQYF. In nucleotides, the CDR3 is TGTGCCAGCAGCGCCCTTGGGACAGGGGAGACCCAGTACTTC.

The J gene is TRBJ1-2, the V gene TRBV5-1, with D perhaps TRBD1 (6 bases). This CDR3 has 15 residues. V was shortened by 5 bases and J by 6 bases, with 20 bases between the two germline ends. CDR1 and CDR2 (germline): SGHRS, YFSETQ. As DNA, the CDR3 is TGCGCCAGCAGTCTAGTGCGGGGGGCGAACGATGGCTACACCTTC. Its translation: CASSLVRGANDGYTF.

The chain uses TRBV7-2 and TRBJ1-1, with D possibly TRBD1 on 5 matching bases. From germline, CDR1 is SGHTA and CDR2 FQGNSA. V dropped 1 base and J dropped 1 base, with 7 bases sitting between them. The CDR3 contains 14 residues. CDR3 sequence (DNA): TGTGCCAGCAGCTTAGTCCAGGGGAACACTGAAGCTTTCTTT. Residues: CASSLVQGNTEAFF. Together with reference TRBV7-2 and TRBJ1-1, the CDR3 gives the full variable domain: GAGVSQSPSNKVTEKGKDVELRCDPISGHTALYWYRQSLGQGLEFLIYFQGNSAPDKSGLPSDRFSAERTGGSVSTLTIQRTQQEDSAVYLCASSLVQGNTEAFFGQGTRLTVV.

The CDR3 reads CASSPSGTEAFF. CDR3 bases: TGTGCCAGTAGCCCCTCCGGCACTGAAGCTTTCTTT. V is TRBV19 and J is TRBJ1-1; D unclear. V lost 6 bases and J lost 4, with 9 bases in between. Germline assignment: CDR1 LNHDA and CDR2 SQIVND (reference sequence). The CDR3 sequence is 12 residues long.

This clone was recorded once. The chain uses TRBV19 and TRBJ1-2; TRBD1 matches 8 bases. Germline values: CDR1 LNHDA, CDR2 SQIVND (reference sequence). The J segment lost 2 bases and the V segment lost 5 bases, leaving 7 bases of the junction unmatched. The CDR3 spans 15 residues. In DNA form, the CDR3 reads TGTGCCAGTAGTTCCCCGGACAGGGTGAACTATGGCTACACCTTC. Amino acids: CASSSPDRVNYGYTF.

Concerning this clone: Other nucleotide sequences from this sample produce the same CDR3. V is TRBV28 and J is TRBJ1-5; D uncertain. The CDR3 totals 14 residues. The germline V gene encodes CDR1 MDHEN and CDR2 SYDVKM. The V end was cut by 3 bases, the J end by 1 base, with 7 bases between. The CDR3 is CASSLGPSNQPQHF. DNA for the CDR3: TGTGCCAGCAGTTTGGGCCCCAGCAATCAGCCCCAGCATTTT.

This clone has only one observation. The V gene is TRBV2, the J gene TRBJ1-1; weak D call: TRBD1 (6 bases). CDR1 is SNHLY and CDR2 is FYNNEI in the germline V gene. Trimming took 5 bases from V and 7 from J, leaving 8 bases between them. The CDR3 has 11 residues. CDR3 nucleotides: TGTGCCAGCAGTACAGGGTTTGAAGCTTTCTTT. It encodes CASSTGFEAFF.

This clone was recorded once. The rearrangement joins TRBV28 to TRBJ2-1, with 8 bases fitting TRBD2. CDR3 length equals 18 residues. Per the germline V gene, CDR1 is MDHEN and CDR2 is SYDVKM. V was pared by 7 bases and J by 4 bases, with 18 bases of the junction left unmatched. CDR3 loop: CASTQSGSMTVAYNEQFF. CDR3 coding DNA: TGTGCCAGCACTCAAAGCGGGAGCATGACCGTGGCTTACAATGAGCAGTTCTTC. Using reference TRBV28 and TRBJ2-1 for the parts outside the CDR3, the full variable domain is DVKVTQSSRYLVKRTGEKVFLECVQDMDHENMFWYRQDPGLGLRLIYFSYDVKMKEKGDIPEGYSVSREKKERFSLILESASTNQTSMYLCASTQSGSMTVAYNEQFFGPGTRLTVL.

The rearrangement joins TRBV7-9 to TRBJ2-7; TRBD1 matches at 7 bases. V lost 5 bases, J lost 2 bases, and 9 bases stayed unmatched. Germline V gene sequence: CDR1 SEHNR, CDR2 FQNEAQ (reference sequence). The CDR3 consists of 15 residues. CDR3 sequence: CASSPTGQRPYEQYF. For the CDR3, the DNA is TGTGCCAGCAGCCCAACGGGACAGAGACCCTACGAGCAGTACTTC.